The present T cell receptor beta chain was sequenced within a study of immune characterization of retroperitoneal liposarcoma. TCRdb recomputed calls from the PCR reads with MiXCR, one row per CDR3 protein. The repertoire consists of some 10,000 distinct CDR3 sequences, with around 28% occurring once and the leading ten covering 9% to 9.5%. Germline trimming cut 2 bases from V and 1 base from J; bases unmatched to any gene: 9. The CDR3 spans 18 residues. Germline-derived CDR1 and CDR2 are MGHRA and YSYEKL. The V gene is TRBV4-1, the J gene TRBJ2-3, with 10 positions matching TRBD2. This TCR derives from a female donor with retroperitoneal liposarcoma. Sequenced: tumor tissue. The CDR3 bases are TGCGCCAGCAGCCAATTCGGCGGTCTAGCGGGGGGCACAGATACGCAGTATTTT. Translated: CASSQFGGLAGGTDTQYF.